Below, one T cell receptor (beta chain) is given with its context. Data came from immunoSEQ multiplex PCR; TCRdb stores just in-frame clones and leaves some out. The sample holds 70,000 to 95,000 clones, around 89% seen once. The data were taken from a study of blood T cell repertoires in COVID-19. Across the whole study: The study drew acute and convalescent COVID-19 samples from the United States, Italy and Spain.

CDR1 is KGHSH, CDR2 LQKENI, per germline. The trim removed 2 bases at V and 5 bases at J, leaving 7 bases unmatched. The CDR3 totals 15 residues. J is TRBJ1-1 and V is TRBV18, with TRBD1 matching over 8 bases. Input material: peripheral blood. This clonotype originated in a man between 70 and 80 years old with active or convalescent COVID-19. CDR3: CASSPGAGGVTEAFF. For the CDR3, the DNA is TGTGCCAGCTCACCAGGCGCAGGGGGCGTTACTGAAGCTTTCTTT. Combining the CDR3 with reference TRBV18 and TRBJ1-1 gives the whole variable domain NAGVMQNPRHLVRRRGQEARLRCSPMKGHSHVYWYRQLPEEGLKFMVYLQKENIIDESGMPKERFSAEFPKEGPSILRIQQVVRGDSAAYFCASSPGAGGVTEAFFGQGTRLTVV.